This T cell receptor (beta chain) is from a study of blood T cell repertoires in COVID-19. The cohort comprised adults aged about 18 to 90 years residing in 20 to 25 US areas. Donors were grouped by their self-reported clinical history. Germline V CDR1 and CDR2: SGDLS, YYNGEE. The CDR3 is 14 residues long. Trimming took 4 bases from V and 2 from J, leaving 13 bases between them. As originally analysed: Amplification from reference gene primers served as the basis for estimated nucleated cell counts. Using immunoSEQ multiplex PCR, the repertoire was profiled, and TCRdb retains in-frame clones only, with some absent. V and J calls and clone size follow that table, whereas D and trimming were derived from the DNA. The table includes about 330,000 clones, about 87% detected once.

The receptor was derived from a young man who had recovered from COVID-19. The chain combines TRBV9 with TRBJ2-7; D is perhaps TRBD2 (5 bases). Sequenced: PBMCs or T cells enriched from blood (not recorded which). As DNA, the CDR3 is TGTGCCAGCAGCCCGACCCCCGGGGCCTACGAGCAGTACTTC. Translation gives CASSPTPGAYEQYF. Drawing the rest from reference TRBV9 and TRBJ2-7, the complete variable domain is DSGVTQTPKHLITATGQRVTLRCSPRSGDLSVYWYQQSLDQGLQFLIQYYNGEERAKGNILERFSAQQFPDLHSELNLSSLELGDSALYFCASSPTPGAYEQYFGPGTRLTVT.